The 14 T cell receptor beta chains below all came from one sample that was sequenced in a study of T cell changes during pregnancy in multiple sclerosis. Sequencing used immunoSEQ multiplex PCR; TCRdb keeps in-frame clones, though not all of them. Of under 50,000 clones in the sample, 94% were seen once. The sample consisted of CD4+ T cells from peripheral blood mononuclear cells, taken after pregnancy. Receptor source: a female donor with multiple sclerosis, enrolled in a pregnancy study.

V usage is TRBV7-8 and J usage is TRBJ1-2; D not resolved. Trimming cost V 2 bases and J 2 bases, with 12 bases left between them. The CDR3 contains 15 residues. The germline V gene has CDR1 SGHVS and CDR2 FQNEAQ. The CDR3 spells CASSLLTRRNYGYTF. The CDR3 coding sequence is TGTGCCAGCAGCTTATTGACTCGTCGGAACTATGGCTACACCTTC.

J is TRBJ1-2 and V is TRBV15; D call uncertain. Germline V gene data show CDR1 as LNHNV and CDR2 as YYDKDF (reference sequence). This CDR3 has 13 amino acids. Between the trimmed V and J ends, which lost 0 bases and 14 bases, there was a span of 16 bases. CDR3 amino acids: CATSRDSRRDGTF. In DNA form, the CDR3 reads TGTGCCACCAGCAGAGATAGTCGGAGGGATGGGACCTTC.

The chain recombines TRBV7-8 with TRBJ1-4, with 10 nucleotides matching TRBD1. CDR3 length: 14 amino acids. Germline loops: CDR1 SGHVS, CDR2 FQNEAQ. V lost 2 bases to trimming and J lost 8 bases; unmatched junction nucleotides: 2. The CDR3 loop is CASSLSTGGEKLFF. Written as DNA, the CDR3 is TGTGCCAGCAGCTTATCGACAGGGGGCGAAAAACTGTTTTTT.

The gene calls are TRBV5-1 and TRBJ2-7, with D tentatively TRBD2 (6 bases). V lost 3 bases and J lost 0, with 7 bases in between. The germline gives CDR1 SGHRS, CDR2 YFSETQ. This CDR3 contains 13 residues. The CDR3 protein is CASSSTSSYEQYF. In DNA form, the CDR3 reads TGCGCCAGCAGCTCGACTAGCTCCTACGAGCAGTACTTC.

This clone was seen a single time. The genes are TRBV6-6 and TRBJ1-5; weak D call: TRBD1 (5 bases). The CDR3 totals 15 residues. V lost 6 bases, J lost 5 bases, and 17 bases lay in between. CDR1 is MNHNY, CDR2 SVGAGI, per germline (reference sequence). The CDR3 sequence is CASSPSGDYYQPQHF. The DNA for the CDR3 is TGTGCCAGCAGCCCATCGGGGGATTACTATCAGCCCCAGCATTTT.

The chain is built from TRBV9 and TRBJ1-6, with 9 bases aligning to TRBD1. V dropped 0 bases and J dropped 7; count of bases not matched to a gene: 11. CDR1 and CDR2 (germline): SGDLS, YYNGEE. The CDR3 is 18 residues long. CDR3 DNA: TGTGCCAGCAGCGTAGGGCCCCCATCCGGGACAGGGAATTCACCCCTCCACTTT. Protein sequence: CASSVGPPSGTGNSPLHF.

This rearrangement joins TRBV5-1 to TRBJ2-7, with D tentatively TRBD1 (6 bases). CDR1 SGHRS and CDR2 YFSETQ come from the germline V gene. There are 11 residues in the CDR3. The V and J ends lost 3 bases and 5 bases respectively, with 6 bases between them. The CDR3 sequence is CASSSGDEQYF. The CDR3 coding sequence is TGCGCCAGCAGCTCAGGGGACGAGCAGTACTTC.

V is TRBV7-2 and J is TRBJ2-1, with 7 positions matching TRBD1. Trimming took 5 bases from V and 8 from J; bases not matched to a gene: 6. This CDR3 has 13 amino acids. The germline V gene has CDR1 SGHTA and CDR2 FQGNSA. DNA for the CDR3: TGTGCCAGCAGCGCGTCACAGGGGTATGAGCAGTTCTTC. Amino acid sequence: CASSASQGYEQFF.

A single count supports this clone. The chain couples TRBV10-3 to TRBJ1-2; 8 nucleotides align to TRBD1. Germline V gene lookup returns CDR1 ENHRY and CDR2 SYGVKD. The CDR3 has 15 amino acids. With V trimmed by 7 bases and J by 8 bases, 15 bases remained unmatched. The CDR3 region has the DNA TGTGCCATCAACCATTCGACAGGGGATAAGGGGGGCTACACCTTC. Protein: CAINHSTGDKGGYTF.

The chain recombines TRBV4-1 with TRBJ2-3, with TRBD2 matching over 8 bases. After removal of 5 bases from V and 3 bases from J, the junction contained 4 bases not matched to a gene. Germline CDR1 is MGHRA and CDR2 is YSYEKL. CDR3 length: 14 amino acids. CDR3 DNA: TGCGCCAGCAGCTTAAGACTAGCGACAGATACGCAGTATTTT. It is translated as CASSLRLATDTQYF.

This rearrangement joins TRBV15 to TRBJ1-4; maybe TRBD1 (6 bases). CDR3 length: 15 amino acids. The germline gives CDR1 LNHNV, CDR2 YYDKDF (reference sequence). V was trimmed by 7 bases and J by 5 bases, leaving 17 bases between them. As DNA, the CDR3 is TGTGCCACCAAACCAAGCCGGGGGGCAAATGAAAAACTGTTTTTT. Translating gives CATKPSRGANEKLFF.

This chain connects TRBV5-1 to TRBJ2-1; no definite D call. The CDR3 sequence is 13 residues long. Trimming removed 0 bases from V and 3 bases from J, with 4 bases in between. Germline CDR1 is SGHRS and CDR2 is YFSETQ. CDR3 sequence: CASSLANYNEQFF. CDR3 DNA: TGCGCCAGCAGCTTGGCCAACTACAATGAGCAGTTCTTC. Variable domain in full (rest from reference TRBV5-1 and TRBJ2-1): KAGVTQTPRYLIKTRGQQVTLSCSPISGHRSVSWYQQTPGQGLQFLFEYFSETQRNKGNFPGRFSGRQFSNSRSEMNVSTLELGDSALYLCASSLANYNEQFFGPGTRLTVL.

In this sample, this clone turned up once. The rearrangement uses TRBV20-1 and TRBJ2-7, with no clear D. The CDR3 is made up of 10 amino acids. CDR1 DFQATT and CDR2 SNEGSKA come from the germline V gene (reference sequence). Trimming removed 5 bases at V and 7 bases at J, with 9 bases between. The CDR3 region has the DNA TGCAGTGCTCACGAGGAAGAGCAGTACTTC. Translation gives CSAHEEEQYF.

The CDR3 DNA reads as TGTGCCAGCAGTCGTTCCGGGACTAGAACCACGCACGAGCAGTACTTC. It codes for CASSRSGTRTTHEQYF. The chain is built from TRBV5-4 and TRBJ2-7; 8 positions match TRBD2. V was clipped by 5 bases and J by 5 bases; unmatched bases: 15. CDR1 and CDR2 (germline): SGHNT, YYREEE (reference sequence). The CDR3 extends over 16 amino acids.